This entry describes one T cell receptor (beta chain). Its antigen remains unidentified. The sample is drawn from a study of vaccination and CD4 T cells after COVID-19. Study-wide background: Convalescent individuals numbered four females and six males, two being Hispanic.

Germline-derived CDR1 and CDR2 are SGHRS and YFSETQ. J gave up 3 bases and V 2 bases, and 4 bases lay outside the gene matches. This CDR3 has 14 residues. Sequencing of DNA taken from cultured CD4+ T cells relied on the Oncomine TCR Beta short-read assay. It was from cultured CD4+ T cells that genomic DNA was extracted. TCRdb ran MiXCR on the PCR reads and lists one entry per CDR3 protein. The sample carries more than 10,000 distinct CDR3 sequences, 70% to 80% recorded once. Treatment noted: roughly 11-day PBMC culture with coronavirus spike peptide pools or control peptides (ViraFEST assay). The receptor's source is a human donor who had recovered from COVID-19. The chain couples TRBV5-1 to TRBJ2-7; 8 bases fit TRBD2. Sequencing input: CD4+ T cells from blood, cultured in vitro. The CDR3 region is CASSFSTSDYEQYF. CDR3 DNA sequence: TGCGCCAGCAGCTTCTCGACTAGCGACTACGAGCAGTACTTC.